The 19 T cell receptor beta chains listed next were all sequenced from one sample in a study of T cell responses to AZD1222 COVID-19 vaccine. Libraries were prepared by immunoSEQ multiplex PCR; TCRdb keeps only in-frame clonotypes and omits some of them. The sample lists about 160,000 clones; 85% to 95% were seen once. The sample in question was peripheral blood, obtained 28 days after the second AZD1222 dose. These receptors were collected from an adult who received the AZD1222 COVID-19 vaccine.

The chain uses TRBV7-9 and TRBJ2-1; 11 bases agree with TRBD2. The CDR3 runs 17 residues. Germline assignment: CDR1 SEHNR and CDR2 FQNEAQ (reference sequence). Trimming at V came to 5 bases and at J to 2 bases, leaving 8 bases not matched to a gene. The CDR3 DNA reads TGTGCCAGCAGCATCACTCTAGCGGGAGGAACCTACAATGAGCAGTTCTTC. It specifies CASSITLAGGTYNEQFF. The variable domain in full, with the rest retrieved from reference TRBV7-9 and TRBJ2-1, is DTGVSQNPRHKITKRGQNVTFRCDPISEHNRLYWYRQTLGQGPEFLTYFQNEAQLEKSRLLSDRFSAERPKGSFSTLEIQRTEQGDSAMYLCASSITLAGGTYNEQFFGPGTRLTVL.

The chain joins TRBV12-3 or TRBV12-4 to TRBJ2-4; maybe TRBD2 (5 bases). The CDR3 spans 12 residues. Deletions cut 7 bases from V and 9 bases from J, with 13 bases between. The DNA of the CDR3 is TGTGCCAGCACCCCACCCGAGGGCATTCAGTACTTC. This sequence encodes CASTPPEGIQYF.

CDR3 sequence (DNA): TGTGCCAGCAACCTTGGACTCCCTGATACGCAGTATTTT. It is translated as CASNLGLPDTQYF. The chain carries TRBV12-3 or TRBV12-4 and TRBJ2-3, with D perhaps matching TRBD2 (5 bases). The CDR3 length is 13 residues. Trimming left V 7 bases short and J 6 bases short, with 14 bases between.

The chain carries TRBV27 and TRBJ2-4; D call uncertain. Germline V CDR1 and CDR2: MNHEY, SMNVEV (reference sequence). The V gene lost 3 bases and the J gene lost 0 bases, with 12 bases spanning the gap. The CDR3 contains 16 residues. The CDR3 nucleotides read TGTGCCAGCAGTTTGATGGGCAGCATAGCCAAAAACATTCAGTACTTC. Protein: CASSLMGSIAKNIQYF.

V is TRBV6-5 and J is TRBJ1-6, with a weak D call TRBD1 (5 bases). Germline V lookup: CDR1 MNHEY, CDR2 SVGAGI. V lost 7 bases and J 7 bases, leaving 17 bases between the germline ends. This CDR3 comprises 15 residues. DNA for the CDR3: TGTGCCAGCACCGAGGTGTCAGGGAGGAATTCACCCCTCCACTTT. It translates to CASTEVSGRNSPLHF.

The chain is built from TRBV11-2 and TRBJ1-1; a possible D gene is TRBD1 (5 bases). Trimming took 6 bases from V and 11 from J, leaving 19 bases between them. Germline V gives CDR1 SGHAT, CDR2 FQNNGV. The CDR3 contains 13 residues. Here the CDR3 DNA reads TGTGCCAGCAGATTACCCAGGGAAGTACGGGCTTTCTTT. This codes for CASRLPREVRAFF. Supplemented by reference TRBV11-2 and TRBJ1-1, the full variable domain reads EAGVAQSPRYKIIEKRQSVAFWCNPISGHATLYWYQQILGQGPKLLIQFQNNGVVDDSQLPKDRFSAERLKGVDSTLKIQPAKLEDSAVYLCASRLPREVRAFFGQGTRLTVV.

The chain carries TRBV12-2 and TRBJ1-2; the DNA was not compared with TRBD1, the D call given in the table. TRBV12-2 is recorded as a pseudogene. The CDR3 totals 14 residues. The CDR3 bases are TGTGCAAGTCGCGCAGGGGCTAGCAACTATGGCTACACCTTC. Protein product: CASRAGASNYGYTF.

This chain uses TRBV19 with TRBJ2-7, with D perhaps matching TRBD2 (5 bases). There are 16 residues in the CDR3. Looked up from germline, CDR1 is LNHDA and CDR2 is SQIVND (reference sequence). Between the trimmed V and J ends, which lost 0 bases and 4 bases, there was a span of 16 bases. The CDR3 reads CASSIDLWTGSYEQYF. As DNA, the CDR3 is TGTGCCAGTAGTATAGATCTCTGGACTGGATCATACGAGCAGTACTTC.

The chain employs TRBV29-1 and TRBJ2-1; D gene unclear. The CDR3 length is 13 residues. Germline V CDR1 and CDR2: SQVTM, ANQGSEA. Trimming removed 5 bases at V and 6 bases at J, with 14 bases between. This CDR3 reads CSVLGSLGNEQFF. For the CDR3, the DNA is TGCAGCGTTTTAGGATCCCTGGGCAATGAGCAGTTCTTC.

The chain recombines TRBV6-5 with TRBJ1-1, with D unclear. The CDR3 is made up of 13 amino acids. The V end was cut by 3 bases, the J end by 4 bases, with 9 bases between. Germline V gene lookup returns CDR1 MNHEY and CDR2 SVGAGI. The CDR3 nucleotides read TGTGCCAGCAGTTATAAAGCGAGCACTGAAGCTTTCTTT. This encodes CASSYKASTEAFF.

V usage is TRBV28 and J usage is TRBJ1-2, with D tentatively TRBD1 (6 bases). V was pared by 10 bases and J by 4 bases, with 13 bases between. Germline CDR1 MDHEN, CDR2 SYDVKM. This CDR3 spans 12 amino acids. CDR3 nucleotides: TGTGCCACCCAGGGGCCTCCCTATGGCTACACCTTC. As protein: CATQGPPYGYTF.

Here the CDR3 DNA reads TGTGCCAGCAGTTTGGAACCGAACTATGGCTACACCTTC. Amino acids: CASSLEPNYGYTF. V is TRBV12-3 or TRBV12-4 and J is TRBJ1-2; D is unresolved. This CDR3 region has 13 residues. V lost 3 bases and J lost 2, with 7 bases in between.

V and J are TRBV19 and TRBJ1-1; no clear D. Trimming cost V 5 bases and J 3 bases, with 19 bases left between them. The CDR3 is 16 amino acids. Germline values: CDR1 LNHDA, CDR2 SQIVND (reference sequence). The CDR3 DNA follows: TGTGCCAGTAGTGTCGGCGGGAGGTTCAGGCACACTGAAGCTTTCTTT. Its protein product is CASSVGGRFRHTEAFF.

This chain connects TRBV6-5 to TRBJ2-3, with 9 bases aligning to TRBD2. The V segment lost 9 bases and the J segment 5 bases; nucleotides outside the gene matches: 9. The CDR3 runs 14 residues. CDR1 and CDR2 from the germline V gene are MNHEY and SVGAGI. The chain's CDR3 is CASRAGGYGDTQYF. The CDR3, as DNA: TGTGCCAGTCGGGCGGGAGGGTATGGAGATACGCAGTATTTT.

This rearrangement joins TRBV7-8 to TRBJ1-1; TRBD1 matches at 7 bases. The CDR3 length is 14 residues. Unmatched junction bases numbered 8, after V lost 5 bases and J lost 5 bases. Germline lookup yields CDR1 SGHVS and CDR2 FQNEAQ. The CDR3 spells CASSLDRVWTEAFF. The CDR3 DNA is TGTGCCAGCAGCCTCGACAGGGTATGGACTGAAGCTTTCTTT.

The CDR3 DNA reads as TGTGCCAGCAGCGTCAGGGGATCCGACCCTTACGAGCAGTACTTC. Its protein product is CASSVRGSDPYEQYF. V usage is TRBV3-1 (or the pseudogene TRBV3-2) and J usage is TRBJ2-7; D might be TRBD1 (6 bases). Trimming cost V 5 bases and J 4 bases, with 18 bases left between them. The germline CDR1 and CDR2 sequences are LGHDT and YNNKEL (reference sequence). This CDR3 contains 15 residues.

The gene calls are TRBV28 and TRBJ1-4; TRBD1 matches at 7 bases. The CDR3 extends over 15 amino acids. V shed 5 bases, J shed 7 bases, and the junction held 10 bases outside the gene matches. Germline V CDR1 and CDR2: MDHEN, SYDVKM. The CDR3 sequence is CASSPDRAAGEKLFF. The CDR3 nucleotides read TGTGCCAGCAGTCCCGACAGGGCGGCGGGTGAAAAACTGTTTTTT.

The DNA of the CDR3 is TGCAGCGTCTTAGGGGTCGACATCGGGAGGACCCAGTACTTC. Translation: CSVLGVDIGRTQYF. This rearrangement joins TRBV29-1 to TRBJ2-5, with D possibly being TRBD2 (6 bases). The CDR3 loop spans 14 amino acids. The V gene's germline CDR1 is SQVTM and CDR2 ANQGSEA. Trimming took off 6 bases at V and 7 bases at J, with 21 bases between the two ends. Complete variable domain (other parts from reference TRBV29-1 and TRBJ2-5): SAVISQKPSRDICQRGTSLTIQCQVDSQVTMMFWYRQQPGQSLTLIATANQGSEATYESGFVIDKFPISRPNLTFSTLTVSNMSPEDSSIYLCSVLGVDIGRTQYFGPGTRLLVL.

The chain recombines TRBV7-2 with TRBJ1-2; the match to TRBD1 covers 11 bases. The CDR3 has 14 residues. V was clipped by 5 bases and J by 8 bases; unmatched bases: 7. Germline CDR1 is SGHTA and CDR2 is FQGNSA. CDR3 protein: CASSPSGTGGGYTF. In DNA form, the CDR3 reads TGTGCCAGCAGCCCTAGTGGGACAGGGGGAGGCTACACCTTC.